The 15 T cell receptor beta chains below all came from one sample that was sequenced in a study of spatial heterogeneity in lung cancer. Time point of the sample: sample taken at primary tumor resection. No cell sorting; template was whole RNA from tumor, lung tissue or PBMC. TCRdb passed the 5' RACE reads through MiXCR, listing each CDR3 protein once. The sample consists of tens of thousands of distinct CDR3 sequences, around 5% of them appearing once. The source was PBMCs, collected at surgery. The receptors originated from a female donor with early-stage non-small cell lung cancer.

This clonotype was observed many times. The V gene is TRBV28, the J gene TRBJ1-3; D is uncertain. Germline loops: CDR1 MDHEN, CDR2 SYDVKM. V was cut by 7 bases and J by 2 bases, with 18 bases left in between. The CDR3 has 16 amino acids. In DNA form, the CDR3 reads TGTGCCAGCAACCCTTGGGAGGAGGGCGCTGGAAACACCATATATTTT. This gives the protein CASNPWEEGAGNTIYF.

Ten or more counts support this clonotype. The chain has TRBV23-1 and TRBJ2-5, with 8 bases fitting TRBD1. TRBV23-1 is recorded as an ORF, its role being uncertain. This CDR3 contains 14 residues. The V and J ends lost 4 bases and 4 bases, in that order; junction bases with no gene match: 5. The CDR3 protein is CASSPDRAGETQYF. In DNA form, the CDR3 reads TGCGCCAGCAGTCCGGACAGGGCGGGAGAGACCCAGTACTTC.

In its sample, this clonotype was seen a few times. At one of its ends the junction is not consistent with the germline gene, which may arise from a read error. The CDR3: CASSPSSGQHSGNTIYF. In DNA form, the CDR3 reads TGTGCTAGCAGCCCCTCGTCCGGACAGCACTCTGGAAACACCATATATTTT. The genes are TRBV7-7 and TRBJ1-3, with D perhaps matching TRBD1 (6 bases). The CDR3 covers 17 residues. In germline, CDR1 is SSHAT, CDR2 FNYEAQ (reference sequence).

Many counts were recorded for this clonotype. The rearrangement links TRBV5-1 to TRBJ2-1; TRBD2 aligns across 8 bases. The CDR3 is made up of 14 amino acids. The V and J ends lost 4 bases and 9 bases, in that order; junction bases with no gene match: 9. Germline values: CDR1 SGHRS, CDR2 YFSETQ. The CDR3 coding sequence is TGCGCCAGCAGCCCGGGACTAGTGGGAAGTGAGCAGTTCTTC. Translated: CASSPGLVGSEQFF. Looking up the rest from reference TRBV5-1 and TRBJ2-1 gives the full variable domain: KAGVTQTPRYLIKTRGQQVTLSCSPISGHRSVSWYQQTPGQGLQFLFEYFSETQRNKGNFPGRFSGRQFSNSRSEMNVSTLELGDSALYLCASSPGLVGSEQFFGPGTRLTVL.

This clonotype was picked up many times. The rearrangement uses TRBV6-6 and TRBJ2-5; a possible D gene is TRBD1 (7 bases). The CDR3 length is 11 residues. V dropped 11 bases and J dropped 5 bases, with 12 bases sitting between them. Per germline, CDR1 MNHNY and CDR2 SVGAGI (reference sequence). This CDR3 reads CAAGGMETQYF. The CDR3 region has the DNA TGTGCCGCAGGGGGGATGGAGACCCAGTACTTC.

This clonotype was detected many times. The chain has TRBV7-2 and TRBJ1-3; a weak D match, TRBD1 (5 bases). CDR3 length: 14 amino acids. Germline V CDR1 and CDR2: SGHTA, FQGNSA. The V and J ends lost 2 bases and 4 bases respectively, with 9 bases between them. CDR3 in amino acids: CASSLPAGGNTIYF. CDR3 sequence (DNA): TGTGCCAGCAGCTTACCCGCAGGGGGAAACACCATATATTTT.

The chain joins TRBV3-1 to TRBJ2-3; D remains ambiguous. The length of the CDR3 is 14 residues. The V gene lost 0 bases and the J gene lost 4 bases, with 8 bases spanning the gap. The germline CDR1 and CDR2 sequences are LGHDT and YNNKEL (reference sequence). CDR3 sequence (DNA): TGTGCCAGCAGCCAAGATCCCAAGTCAGATACGCAGTATTTT. Residues: CASSQDPKSDTQYF.

The J gene is TRBJ2-2, the V gene TRBV7-2; D unresolved. Germline CDR1 reads SGHTA; CDR2 reads FQGNSA. This CDR3 is 15 amino acids long. V was shortened by 3 bases and J by 1 base, with 9 bases between the two germline ends. Here the CDR3 reads CASSFGRQNTGELFF. The CDR3 nucleotides are TGTGCCAGCAGCTTTGGTCGTCAGAACACCGGGGAGCTGTTTTTT.

This clonotype was detected many times. The rearrangement uses TRBV12-5 and TRBJ1-5; 8 nucleotides line up with TRBD1. With V trimmed by 5 bases and J by 1 base, 7 bases remained unmatched. The length of the CDR3 is 16 residues. Germline values: CDR1 LGHNT, CDR2 FRNRAP. The CDR3, as DNA: TGTGCTAGTGGTGTCCAGGGGGCGCGGAGCAATCAGCCCCAGCATTTT. Its protein is CASGVQGARSNQPQHF.

The table lists this clonotype with a few counts. J is TRBJ1-1 and V is TRBV5-5, with TRBD1 as a possible D gene (5 bases). The V end was cut by 0 bases, the J end by 6 bases, with 9 bases between. Germline CDR1 reads SGHKS; CDR2 reads YYEKEE (reference sequence). The CDR3 spans 13 residues. The CDR3 sequence is CASSLEGRPEAFF. The CDR3 nucleotides read TGTGCCAGCAGCTTGGAGGGGCGGCCTGAAGCTTTCTTT.

This clonotype has more than one count but fewer than ten. The CDR3 nucleotides read TGTGCCAGCAGTCCCCAGACAGGGCGTGGGCAGCCCCAGCATTTT. The encoded protein is CASSPQTGRGQPQHF. This chain uses TRBV2 with TRBJ1-5, with 7 bases matching TRBD1. V gave up 5 bases and J gave up 7 bases; unmatched junction bases: 11. There are 15 residues in the CDR3. Germline CDR1 is SNHLY and CDR2 is FYNNEI.

The chain carries TRBV6-6 and TRBJ2-7, with 12 bases aligning to TRBD1. The CDR3 is made up of 15 amino acids. With 5 bases clipped from V and 4 bases from J, the junction kept 6 bases outside the gene matches. Germline loops: CDR1 MNHNY, CDR2 SVGAGI (reference sequence). DNA for the CDR3: TGTGCCAGCAGTCCGCCGGGACAGGGGGCGTACGAGCAGTACTTC. Residues: CASSPPGQGAYEQYF.

A few counts support this clonotype. V and J are TRBV19 and TRBJ2-6; D not resolved. Trimming stripped 3 bases from V and 0 bases from J, with 9 bases between. The CDR3 runs to 16 residues. The germline V gene encodes CDR1 LNHDA and CDR2 SQIVND (reference sequence). The DNA of the CDR3 is TGTGCCAGTAGTATCCCTACCGCCTCTGGGGCCAACGTCCTGACTTTC. Translated: CASSIPTASGANVLTF.

V is TRBV5-6 and J is TRBJ1-1; D gene unclear. The V end lost 3 bases, the J end lost 0 bases, and 12 bases lay between the germline ends. Germline V gene lookup returns CDR1 SGHDT and CDR2 YYEEEE. This CDR3 has 15 amino acids. The DNA for the CDR3 is TGTGCCAGCAGCTCCCTGGACCGCCTGAACACTGAAGCTTTCTTT. Translating it yields CASSSLDRLNTEAFF.

In its sample, this clonotype was seen many times. The CDR3: CASSYGVTNYGYTF. In DNA, the CDR3 is TGTGCCAGCAGCTATGGAGTAACTAACTATGGCTACACCTTC. V and J are TRBV5-6 and TRBJ1-2; D gene unclear. The V gene's germline CDR1 is SGHDT and CDR2 YYEEEE. With 3 bases removed from V and 0 bases from J, the gap between germline ends came to 9 bases. CDR3 length: 14 residues.